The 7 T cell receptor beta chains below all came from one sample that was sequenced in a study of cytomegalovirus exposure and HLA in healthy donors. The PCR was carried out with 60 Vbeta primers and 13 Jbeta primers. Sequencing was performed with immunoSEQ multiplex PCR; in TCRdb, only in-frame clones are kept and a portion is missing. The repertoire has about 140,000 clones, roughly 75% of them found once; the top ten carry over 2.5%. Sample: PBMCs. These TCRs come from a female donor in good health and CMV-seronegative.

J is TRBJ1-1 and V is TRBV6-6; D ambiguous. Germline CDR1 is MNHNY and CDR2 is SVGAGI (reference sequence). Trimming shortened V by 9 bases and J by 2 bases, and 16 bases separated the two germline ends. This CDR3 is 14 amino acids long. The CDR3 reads CASLQAPANTEAFF. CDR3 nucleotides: TGTGCCAGTCTTCAGGCACCCGCTAACACTGAAGCTTTCTTT.

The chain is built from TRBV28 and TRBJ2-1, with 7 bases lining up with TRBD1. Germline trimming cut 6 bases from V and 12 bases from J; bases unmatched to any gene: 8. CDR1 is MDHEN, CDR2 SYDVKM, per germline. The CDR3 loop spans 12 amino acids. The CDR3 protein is CASSSNRDRQFF. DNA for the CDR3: TGTGCCAGCAGCTCAAACCGGGACAGGCAGTTCTTC.

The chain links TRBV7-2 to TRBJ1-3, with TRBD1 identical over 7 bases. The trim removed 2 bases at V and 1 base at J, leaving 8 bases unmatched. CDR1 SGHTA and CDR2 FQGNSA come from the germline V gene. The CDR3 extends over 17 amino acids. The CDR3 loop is CASSLRLTGESGNTIYF. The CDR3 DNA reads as TGTGCCAGCAGCTTAAGGCTTACAGGGGAGTCTGGAAACACCATATATTTT.

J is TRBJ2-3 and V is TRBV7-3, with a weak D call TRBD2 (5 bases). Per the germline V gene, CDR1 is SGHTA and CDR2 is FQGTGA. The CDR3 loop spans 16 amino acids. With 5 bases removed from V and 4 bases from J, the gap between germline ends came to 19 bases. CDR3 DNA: TGTGCCAGCAGCCCCGGGGAGCTAGCCGTTCCAGATACGCAGTATTTT. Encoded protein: CASSPGELAVPDTQYF.

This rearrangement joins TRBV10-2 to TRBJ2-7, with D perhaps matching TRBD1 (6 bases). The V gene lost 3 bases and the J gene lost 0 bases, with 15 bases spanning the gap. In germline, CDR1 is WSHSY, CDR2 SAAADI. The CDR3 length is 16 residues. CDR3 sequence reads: CASSETGHGSSYEQYF. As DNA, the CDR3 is TGCGCCAGCAGTGAAACGGGACATGGAAGCTCCTACGAGCAGTACTTC.

The CDR3 DNA reads TGTGCCAGCAGGCGTCCCGGGACAGGGTGGGACAATGAGCAGTTCTTC. Residues: CASRRPGTGWDNEQFF. The chain has TRBV28 and TRBJ2-1; 9 bases match TRBD1. The germline V gene encodes CDR1 MDHEN and CDR2 SYDVKM. This CDR3 has 16 residues. The junction had 11 bases not matched to a gene; V was cut back by 6 bases and J by 5 bases. Filled out from reference TRBV28 and TRBJ2-1, the complete variable domain reads DVKVTQSSRYLVKRTGEKVFLECVQDMDHENMFWYRQDPGLGLRLIYFSYDVKMKEKGDIPEGYSVSREKKERFSLILESASTNQTSMYLCASRRPGTGWDNEQFFGPGTRLTVL.

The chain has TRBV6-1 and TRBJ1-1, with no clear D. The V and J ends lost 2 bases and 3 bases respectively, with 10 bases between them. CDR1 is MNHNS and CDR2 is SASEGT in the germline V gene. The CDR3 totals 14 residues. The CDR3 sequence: CASSESGRDTEAFF. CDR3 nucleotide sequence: TGTGCCAGCAGTGAATCCGGGAGAGACACTGAAGCTTTCTTT.